These 10 T cell receptor beta chains were sequenced from one sample in a study of blood T cell repertoires in COVID-19. The method was immunoSEQ multiplex PCR; TCRdb's version includes in-frame clones alone and lacks a portion of them. The table includes roughly 46,000 clones, about four fifths detected once. Source material: peripheral blood. The receptors were sampled from a man in his fifties or sixties with acute or convalescent COVID-19.

This clone appeared once. This chain connects TRBV6-1 to TRBJ1-1; a possible D gene is TRBD1 (6 bases). V was shortened by 4 bases and J by 4 bases, with 19 bases between the two germline ends. This CDR3 contains 16 residues. From germline, CDR1 is MNHNS and CDR2 SASEGT. CDR3 in DNA: TGTGCCAGCAGTGGGTTGGGGGCGCAGACCGGCACTGAAGCTTTCTTT. This gives the protein CASSGLGAQTGTEAFF.

This rearrangement joins TRBV5-1 to TRBJ1-4; 9 bases agree with TRBD1. The CDR3 covers 15 residues. Germline V gene data show CDR1 as SGHRS and CDR2 as YFSETQ. J gave up 6 bases and V 5 bases, and 8 bases lay outside the gene matches. CDR3 in DNA: TGCGCCAGCAGTAACCCAACAGGGGGCGATGAAAAACTGTTTTTT. This translates into CASSNPTGGDEKLFF.

V gene TRBV11-2 combines with J gene TRBJ2-5; D is perhaps TRBD2 (5 bases). CDR1 SGHAT and CDR2 FQNNGV come from the germline V gene. The CDR3 covers 13 residues. V lost 5 bases to trimming and J lost 5 bases, with 12 bases between them. The CDR3 reads CASSPTRWETQYF. Here the CDR3 DNA reads TGTGCCAGCAGCCCCACTAGGTGGGAGACCCAGTACTTC.

The chain combines TRBV7-9 with TRBJ1-4; a possible D gene is TRBD1 (6 bases). Trimming pared 5 bases from V and 6 bases from J, leaving 10 bases between. The CDR3 contains 13 residues. In germline, CDR1 is SEHNR, CDR2 FQNEAQ (reference sequence). The DNA for the CDR3 is TGTGCCAGCAGCCGAGGGACATATGAAAAACTGTTTTTT. This codes for CASSRGTYEKLFF.

The V and J genes are TRBV10-2 and TRBJ2-7; D perhaps matches TRBD2 (5 bases). The CDR3 loop spans 15 amino acids. Trimming stripped 5 bases from V and 4 bases from J, with 18 bases between. CDR1 and CDR2 from the germline V gene are WSHSY and SAAADI. The CDR3 coding sequence is TGCGCCAGCAGTACCCTCGGTGAGGGCCGGTACGAGCAGTACTTC. Translation: CASSTLGEGRYEQYF.

J is TRBJ1-2 and V is TRBV28, with D possibly matching TRBD1 (5 bases). Trimming shortened V by 9 bases and J by 6 bases, and 14 bases separated the two germline ends. Germline lookup yields CDR1 MDHEN and CDR2 SYDVKM. CDR3 length: 12 residues. Here the CDR3 DNA reads TGTGCCAGTAGGGGCCCTGACCATGGCTACACCTTC. This codes for CASRGPDHGYTF.

This clone was seen a few times. This sequence joins TRBV27 and TRBJ2-2, with D perhaps matching TRBD2 (6 bases). Germline values: CDR1 MNHEY, CDR2 SMNVEV (reference sequence). The ends were cut back, 1 base at V and 0 bases at J, with 9 bases in the middle. The CDR3 contains 16 residues. The CDR3 region has the DNA TGTGCCAGCAGTTTATACGGGGGTTCGAACACCGGGGAGCTGTTTTTT. As protein: CASSLYGGSNTGELFF.

V is TRBV4-3 and J is TRBJ2-3; TRBD2 aligns across 9 bases. The CDR3 is 18 residues long. Germline CDR1 and CDR2: LGHNA and YSLEER. Trimming at V came to 0 bases and at J to 5 bases, leaving 12 bases not matched to a gene. Here the CDR3 reads CASSQDLGAGGLGDTQYF. CDR3 nucleotide sequence: TGCGCCAGCAGCCAAGATCTTGGAGCGGGGGGTCTTGGAGATACGCAGTATTTT.

This rearrangement joins TRBV7-2 to TRBJ1-2; D possibly corresponds to TRBD1 (5 bases). V shed 1 base and J shed 4 bases, with 13 bases lying between them. CDR1 and CDR2 from the germline V gene are SGHTA and FQGNSA. This CDR3 is 15 amino acids long. For the CDR3, the DNA is TGTGCCAGCAGCTTAGACCAGCCAGGGTTCTATGGCTACACCTTC. Protein sequence: CASSLDQPGFYGYTF.

The chain recombines TRBV24-1 with TRBJ1-5; no definite D call. Germline V CDR1 and CDR2: KGHDR, SFDVKD. There are 14 residues in the CDR3. V lost 5 bases, J lost 0 bases, and 7 bases lay in between. Here the CDR3 reads CATSGVVSNQPQHF. CDR3 nucleotides: TGTGCCACCAGTGGAGTAGTTAGCAATCAGCCCCAGCATTTT.